The 4 T cell receptor beta chains below were found in one sample sequenced in a study of tumor-infiltrating lymphocytes in localized non-small cell lung cancer. The data were produced by immunoSEQ multiplex PCR, yet TCRdb's version contains in-frame clones alone and is incomplete. The sample shows 11,000 to 15,000 clones, roughly 80% of them seen only once. Sample: lung tumor tissue. The receptors here all came from a human donor with non-small cell lung cancer.

This clone was detected once. The J gene is TRBJ1-1, the V gene TRBV13, with D possibly being TRBD1 (6 bases). This CDR3 comprises 13 residues. Between the trimmed V and J ends, which lost 3 bases and 7 bases, there was a span of 12 bases. The V gene's germline CDR1 is PRHDT and CDR2 FYEKMQ (reference sequence). CDR3 loop: CASSFTSGVEAFF. Here the CDR3 DNA reads TGTGCCAGCAGCTTCACTTCAGGGGTTGAAGCTTTCTTT.

The rearrangement uses TRBV4-1 and TRBJ1-1, with a tentative D call TRBD1 (6 bases). Germline V gives CDR1 MGHRA, CDR2 YSYEKL. The V and J ends lost 4 bases and 4 bases respectively, with 13 bases between them. The CDR3 covers 14 residues. For the CDR3, the DNA is TGCGCCAGCAGCCTAACGTGGGGGGCCACTGAAGCTTTCTTT. Its translation: CASSLTWGATEAFF.

The V gene is TRBV19, the J gene TRBJ2-1; D gene ambiguous. Trimming took 5 bases from V and 7 from J, leaving 6 bases between them. This CDR3 region has 11 residues. Germline V lookup: CDR1 LNHDA, CDR2 SQIVND (reference sequence). The CDR3 loop is CASSWLNEQFF. The CDR3 DNA reads as TGTGCCAGTAGTTGGCTGAATGAGCAGTTCTTC.

The J gene is TRBJ1-5, the V gene TRBV7-9, with D possibly TRBD1 on 6 matching bases. Trimming removed 5 bases at V and 4 bases at J, with 12 bases between. The CDR3 covers 14 residues. CDR1 SEHNR and CDR2 FQNEAQ come from the germline V gene (reference sequence). The CDR3 sequence: CASSQGNLNQPQHF. The CDR3 DNA reads as TGTGCCAGCAGCCAGGGGAATCTTAATCAGCCCCAGCATTTT. The entire variable domain, with the rest obtained from reference TRBV7-9 and TRBJ1-5, is as follows: DTGVSQNPRHKITKRGQNVTFRCDPISEHNRLYWYRQTLGQGPEFLTYFQNEAQLEKSRLLSDRFSAERPKGSFSTLEIQRTEQGDSAMYLCASSQGNLNQPQHFGDGTRLSIL.